The 11 T cell receptor beta chains given below trace back to one sample, sequenced in a study of T cell repertoires in cytomegalovirus infection. These receptors have no known antigen. TCRdb redid the calling of the reads with MiXCR, one entry per CDR3 protein. The sample has around 570,000 distinct CDR3 sequences; under 45% are singletons. The sequencing used cultured PBMCs, collected from culture after CMV antigen stimulation. The source of these receptors is a human donor in good health (CMV status not recorded). Some clones in this sample may be carry-over from other donors' samples.

The J gene is TRBJ2-5, the V gene TRBV11-2, with D perhaps matching TRBD2 (7 bases). In germline, CDR1 is SGHAT, CDR2 FQNNGV. The CDR3 sequence is 17 residues long. Trimming shortened V by 5 bases and J by 1 base, and 20 bases separated the two germline ends. DNA of the CDR3: TGTGCCAGCAGCCGATTTTTGGGGGGGGCCTCCCAAGAGACCCAGTACTTC. It specifies CASSRFLGGASQETQYF.

This clonotype came up many times. V usage is TRBV7-2 and J usage is TRBJ1-1; no firm D call. The V end lost 1 base, the J end lost 1 base, and 10 bases lay between the germline ends. Germline CDR1 and CDR2: SGHTA and FQGNSA. The CDR3 spans 15 residues. CDR3 in DNA: TGTGCCAGCAGCTTAGTGGGCACAGCGAACACTGAAGCTTTCTTT. It encodes CASSLVGTANTEAFF. The complete variable domain, with remaining parts taken from reference TRBV7-2 and TRBJ1-1, reads GAGVSQSPSNKVTEKGKDVELRCDPISGHTALYWYRQSLGQGLEFLIYFQGNSAPDKSGLPSDRFSAERTGGSVSTLTIQRTQQEDSAVYLCASSLVGTANTEAFFGQGTRLTVV.

The chain is built from TRBV9 and TRBJ2-7; D perhaps matches TRBD2 (7 bases). Trimming left V 2 bases short and J 4 bases short, with 16 bases between. The CDR3 runs to 15 residues. Germline V lookup: CDR1 SGDLS, CDR2 YYNGEE. Here the CDR3 DNA reads TGTGCCAGCAGCGTGGACAGCGGGATGGGATACGAGCAGTACTTC. This translates into CASSVDSGMGYEQYF.

This rearrangement joins TRBV7-2 to TRBJ2-1; 14 bases align to TRBD2. V lost 3 bases and J lost 7; bases outside the gene matches: 11. CDR3 length equals 18 residues. From germline, CDR1 is SGHTA and CDR2 FQGNSA. In nucleotides, the CDR3 is TGTGCCAGCAGCTTCCGGACTAGCGGGGGGCATGTTGGAAATGAGCAGTTCTTC. This encodes CASSFRTSGGHVGNEQFF.

The V and J genes are TRBV20-1 and TRBJ1-5; TRBD1 might be the D (6 bases). Germline V gene sequence: CDR1 DFQATT, CDR2 SNEGSKA (reference sequence). Trimming removed 5 bases at V and 4 bases at J, with 12 bases between. CDR3 length: 13 amino acids. The CDR3 nucleotides read TGCAGTGCTGTCCGGGACAAAAATCAGCCCCAGCATTTT. Translated: CSAVRDKNQPQHF.

This clonotype was picked up a small number of times. The chain recombines TRBV6-6 with TRBJ1-1; 7 nucleotides agree with TRBD1. CDR1 MNHNY and CDR2 SVGAGI come from the germline V gene (reference sequence). The V and J ends lost 6 bases and 7 bases, in that order; junction bases with no gene match: 8. The CDR3 covers 13 residues. The chain's CDR3 is CASSLIQGNEAFF. The CDR3 nucleotides are TGTGCCAGCAGCCTGATACAGGGGAATGAAGCTTTCTTT.

The chain carries TRBV4-3 and TRBJ2-7; D is unclear. The germline V gene has CDR1 LGHNA and CDR2 YSLEER. Trimming took 1 base from V and 3 from J, leaving 10 bases between them. The CDR3 consists of 14 residues. CDR3 amino acids: CASSQGARSYEQYF. The CDR3 coding sequence is TGCGCCAGCAGCCAAGGGGCACGTAGCTACGAGCAGTACTTC.

The chain is built from TRBV27 and TRBJ2-1, with 13 bases matching TRBD2. CDR3 length: 16 amino acids. Trimming removed 6 bases from V and 3 bases from J; junction bases left unmatched: 5. Germline values: CDR1 MNHEY, CDR2 SMNVEV (reference sequence). The CDR3 DNA follows: TGTGCCAGCAGCCAACTAGCGGGGGGGCTCTACAATGAGCAGTTCTTC. Its translation: CASSQLAGGLYNEQFF.

This clonotype has more than one count but fewer than ten. The chain links TRBV15 to TRBJ1-2, with D hard to call. This CDR3 region has 14 residues. Germline CDR1 reads LNHNV; CDR2 reads YYDKDF (reference sequence). V was pared by 1 base and J by 5 bases, with 11 bases between. This chain's CDR3 is CATSRVPEVYGYTF. CDR3 bases: TGTGCCACCAGCAGAGTTCCGGAGGTGTATGGCTACACCTTC. Filled out from reference TRBV15 and TRBJ1-2, the complete variable domain reads DAMVIQNPRYQVTQFGKPVTLSCSQTLNHNVMYWYQQKSSQAPKLLFHYYDKDFNNEADTPDNFQSRRPNTSFCFLDIRSPGLGDTAMYLCATSRVPEVYGYTFGSGTRLTVV.

The chain links TRBV4-2 to TRBJ2-5; D is possibly TRBD1 (6 bases). Looked up from germline, CDR1 is LGHNA and CDR2 is YNFKEQ. V shed 1 base and J shed 5 bases, with 20 bases lying between them. The CDR3 consists of 17 residues. DNA for the CDR3: TGTGCCAGCAGCCAAGTTTCTGGGGGCCAAGCCCTGGAGACCCAGTACTTC. Residues: CASSQVSGGQALETQYF.

The table lists this clonotype with a few counts. The genes are TRBV7-9 and TRBJ1-5; D uncertain. Trimming took off 0 bases at V and 9 bases at J, with 9 bases between the two ends. The CDR3 runs to 13 residues. Germline V gene sequence: CDR1 SEHNR, CDR2 FQNEAQ (reference sequence). This CDR3 reads CASSLAGPLPQHF. The DNA for the CDR3 is TGTGCCAGCAGCTTAGCGGGTCCCCTGCCCCAGCATTTT.